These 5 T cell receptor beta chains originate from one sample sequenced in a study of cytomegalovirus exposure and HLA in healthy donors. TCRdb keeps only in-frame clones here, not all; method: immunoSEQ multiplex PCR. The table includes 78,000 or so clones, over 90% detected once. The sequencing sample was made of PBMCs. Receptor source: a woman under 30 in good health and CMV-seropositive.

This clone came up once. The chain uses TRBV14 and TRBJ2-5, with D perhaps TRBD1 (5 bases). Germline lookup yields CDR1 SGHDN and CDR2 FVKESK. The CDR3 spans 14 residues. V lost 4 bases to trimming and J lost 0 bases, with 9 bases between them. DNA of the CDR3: TGTGCCAGCAGCCGAGGACACAACCAAGAGACCCAGTACTTC. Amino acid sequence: CASSRGHNQETQYF.

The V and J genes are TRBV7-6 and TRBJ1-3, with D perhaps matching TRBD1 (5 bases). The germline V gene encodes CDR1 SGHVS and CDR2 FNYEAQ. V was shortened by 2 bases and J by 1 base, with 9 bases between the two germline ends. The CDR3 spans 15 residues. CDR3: CASSLSRVSGNTIYF. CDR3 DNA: TGTGCCAGCAGCTTATCCAGGGTTTCTGGAAACACCATATATTTT. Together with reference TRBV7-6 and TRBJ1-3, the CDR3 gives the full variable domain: GAGVSQSPRYKVTKRGQDVALRCDPISGHVSLYWYRQALGQGPEFLTYFNYEAQQDKSGLPNDRFSAERPEGSISTLTIQRTEQRDSAMYRCASSLSRVSGNTIYFGEGSWLTVV.

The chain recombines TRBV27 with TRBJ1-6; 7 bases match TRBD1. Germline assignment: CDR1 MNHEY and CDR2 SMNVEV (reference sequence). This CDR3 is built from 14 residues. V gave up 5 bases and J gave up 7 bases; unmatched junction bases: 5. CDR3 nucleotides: TGTGCCAGCAGTACCGGGACAGCCAATTCACCCCTCCACTTT. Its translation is CASSTGTANSPLHF.

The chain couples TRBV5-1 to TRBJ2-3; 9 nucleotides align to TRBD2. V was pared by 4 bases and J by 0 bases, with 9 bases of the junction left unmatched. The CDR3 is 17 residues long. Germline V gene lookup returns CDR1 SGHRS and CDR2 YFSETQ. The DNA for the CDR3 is TGCGCCAGCAGCCCAAATCCTAGCGGGACTAGCACAGATACGCAGTATTTT. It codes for CASSPNPSGTSTDTQYF.

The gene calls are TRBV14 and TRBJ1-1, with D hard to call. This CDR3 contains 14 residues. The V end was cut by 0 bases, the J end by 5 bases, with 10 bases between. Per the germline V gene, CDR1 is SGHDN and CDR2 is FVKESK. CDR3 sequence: CASSQDIGVTEAFF. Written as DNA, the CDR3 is TGTGCCAGCAGCCAAGATATAGGAGTGACTGAAGCTTTCTTT. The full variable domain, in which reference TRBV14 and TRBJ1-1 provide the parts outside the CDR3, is EAGVTQFPSHSVIEKGQTVTLRCDPISGHDNLYWYRRVMGKEIKFLLHFVKESKQDESGMPNNRFLAERTGGTYSTLKVQPAELEDSGVYFCASSQDIGVTEAFFGQGTRLTVV.